The 31 T cell receptor beta chains in this list originate from one sample, sequenced in a study of T cells after yellow fever vaccination. Using its own MiXCR run on the 5' RACE reads, TCRdb lists one record per CDR3 protein. The repertoire holds about 74,000 distinct CDR3 sequences, with roughly 6.9% as singletons. This sample comprised CD8+ T cells sorted from PBMCs, obtained less than 6 days after the first yellow fever vaccination. The origin of the receptors is a man between 18 and 35 years old who received the YFV17D yellow fever vaccine.

This clonotype showed up many times. The J gene is TRBJ2-2, the V gene TRBV14, with D maybe TRBD1 (6 bases). This CDR3 has 16 residues. The V gene lost 0 bases and the J gene lost 0 bases, with 8 bases spanning the gap. Germline V gene sequence: CDR1 SGHDN, CDR2 FVKESK. The CDR3 here is CASSQERGTNTGELFF. The CDR3 bases are TGTGCCAGCAGCCAAGAGAGGGGGACGAACACCGGGGAGCTGTTTTTT.

In its sample, this clonotype was seen a few times. The V call is TRBV5-6, the J call TRBJ1-5; no definite D call. This CDR3 spans 15 amino acids. Germline values: CDR1 SGHDT, CDR2 YYEEEE. V lost 1 base, J lost 7 bases, and 15 bases lay in between. CDR3: CASSLRAGINQPQHF. Here the CDR3 DNA reads TGTGCCAGCAGCTTGAGGGCGGGGATAAACCAGCCCCAGCATTTT.

The chain has TRBV4-1 and TRBJ2-3; D call uncertain. From germline, CDR1 is MGHRA and CDR2 YSYEKL. The CDR3 spans 15 residues. Trimming took 1 base from V and 1 from J, leaving 9 bases between them. CDR3 loop: CASSQGASRTDTQYF. CDR3 bases: TGCGCCAGCAGCCAAGGAGCATCCCGCACAGATACGCAGTATTTT.

This clonotype was picked up many times. V usage is TRBV27 and J usage is TRBJ2-1; D possibly uses TRBD1 or TRBD2 (6 bases each). V was shortened by 3 bases and J by 2 bases, with 8 bases between the two germline ends. Germline V gene sequence: CDR1 MNHEY, CDR2 SMNVEV (reference sequence). There are 14 residues in the CDR3. CDR3 loop: CASSLRGAYNEQFF. The CDR3 region has the DNA TGTGCCAGCAGTTTGAGGGGGGCCTACAATGAGCAGTTCTTC.

On this clonotype: This may stem from a read error, because a much larger clone lies one nucleotide away. In DNA form, the CDR3 reads TGTGCCAGCAGTCCACGGACAGCTTCAGATACGCAGTATTTT. This gives the protein CASSPRTASDTQYF. The chain links TRBV27 to TRBJ2-3, with D perhaps matching TRBD1 (6 bases). The germline V and J ends were trimmed by 5 bases and 4 bases, with 13 bases remaining between them. This CDR3 spans 14 amino acids. Germline V gives CDR1 MNHEY, CDR2 SMNVEV (reference sequence).

The chain links TRBV6-2 or TRBV6-3 to TRBJ2-1; D uncertain. V lost 2 bases and J 6 bases, leaving 11 bases between the germline ends. The CDR3 totals 14 residues. Germline values: CDR1 MNHEY, CDR2 SVGEGT. The chain's CDR3 is CASSYASSGNEQFF. The CDR3 coding sequence is TGTGCCAGCAGTTACGCGTCTTCCGGCAATGAGCAGTTCTTC.

The chain carries TRBV7-8 and TRBJ1-5; unclear D gene. V lost 5 bases and J 9 bases, leaving 17 bases between the germline ends. The CDR3 contains 14 residues. Germline-derived CDR1 and CDR2 are SGHVS and FQNEAQ. CDR3 nucleotides: TGTGCCAGCAGCCCCGGTGGGAGGATTCGGCCCCAGCATTTT. Amino acids: CASSPGGRIRPQHF.

The chain uses TRBV4-1 and TRBJ2-7; weak D call: TRBD1 (5 bases). V dropped 1 base and J dropped 2 bases, with 12 bases sitting between them. The CDR3 length is 15 residues. Germline CDR1 MGHRA, CDR2 YSYEKL. CDR3 DNA sequence: TGCGCCAGCAGCCAAGGGTTTCAGGGTACCTACGAGCAGTACGTC. Translated, it gives CASSQGFQGTYEQYV.

At least ten counts were recorded for this clonotype. The chain carries TRBV5-5 and TRBJ2-1; D gene unclear. V was clipped by 5 bases and J by 4 bases, with 7 bases between them. There are 12 residues in the CDR3. CDR1 is SGHKS, CDR2 YYEKEE, per germline (reference sequence). The CDR3 is CASSPKYNEQFF. The DNA for the CDR3 is TGTGCCAGCAGTCCGAAATACAATGAGCAGTTCTTC. Based on the CDR3 plus reference TRBV5-5 and TRBJ2-1, the full variable domain is DAGVTQSPTHLIKTRGQQVTLRCSPISGHKSVSWYQQVLGQGPQFIFQYYEKEERGRGNFPDRFSARQFPNYSSELNVNALLLGDSALYLCASSPKYNEQFFGPGTRLTVL.

This clonotype was seen ten or more times. The rearrangement uses TRBV14 and TRBJ2-3, with no clear D. V lost 0 bases and J 2 bases, leaving 9 bases between the germline ends. Germline assignment: CDR1 SGHDN and CDR2 FVKESK. The CDR3 has 15 residues. The chain's CDR3 is CASSQDSGITDTQYF. The CDR3 bases are TGTGCCAGCAGCCAAGATTCCGGAATCACAGATACGCAGTATTTT.

This clonotype showed up many times. The rearrangement links TRBV29-1 to TRBJ2-1; TRBD2 might be the D (6 bases). The CDR3 contains 14 residues. Trimming shortened V by 6 bases and J by 3 bases, and 15 bases separated the two germline ends. CDR1 is SQVTM, CDR2 ANQGSEA, per germline. CDR3: CSVGGVDRYNEQFF. Written as DNA, the CDR3 is TGCAGCGTGGGCGGGGTCGATCGCTACAATGAGCAGTTCTTC.

The chain is built from TRBV6-1 and TRBJ2-3; 9 bases map to TRBD2. Germline V gene data show CDR1 as MNHNS and CDR2 as SASEGT. The CDR3 extends over 14 amino acids. V shed 5 bases, J shed 4 bases, and the junction held 4 bases outside the gene matches. The CDR3 sequence is CASSRRLAADTQYF. The CDR3 nucleotides read TGTGCCAGCAGTCGACGACTAGCGGCAGATACGCAGTATTTT.

This clonotype was seen at least ten times. This chain uses TRBV7-9 with TRBJ1-1; possible D gene TRBD1, 6 bases. This CDR3 has 15 residues. The V end was cut by 1 base, the J end by 6 bases, with 15 bases between. Per germline, CDR1 SEHNR and CDR2 FQNEAQ (reference sequence). In nucleotides, the CDR3 is TGTGCCAGCAGCTTAGATGGTTTACAGGGCTCTGAAGCTTTCTTT. Amino acid sequence: CASSLDGLQGSEAFF.

This clonotype has ten or more counts. The chain recombines TRBV6-1 with TRBJ2-3; 8 positions match TRBD2. Looked up from germline, CDR1 is MNHNS and CDR2 is SASEGT. V gave up 4 bases and J gave up 2 bases; unmatched junction bases: 2. This CDR3 is 14 amino acids long. The CDR3 nucleotides read TGTGCCAGCAGTGGTAGCGGGGACACAGATACGCAGTATTTT. This gives the protein CASSGSGDTDTQYF.

The V and J genes are TRBV21-1 and TRBJ2-7; TRBD1 is taken as the D call from the table, unchecked against the DNA. TRBV21-1 is given as a pseudogene. The CDR3 is 16 amino acids. CDR3 residues: CASSASGTGFSHEQYF. Here the CDR3 DNA reads TGTGCCAGCAGCGCGTCCGGGACAGGGTTTAGTCACGAGCAGTACTTC.

Comments on this clonotype: The junction differs from germline at one of its ends, possibly a read error. The V gene is TRBV7-2, the J gene TRBJ2-7; TRBD2 matches 15 bases. The CDR3 spans 15 residues. The V gene's germline CDR1 is SGHTA and CDR2 FQGNSA. The CDR3 DNA follows: TGTGTCAGCAGCCCTTGGACTAGCGGGGGGGGCGAGCAGTACTTC. Amino acids: CVSSPWTSGGGEQYF.

The chain couples TRBV7-2 to TRBJ1-1; D is unresolved. CDR1 is SGHTA and CDR2 is FQGNSA in the germline V gene. Trimming left V 5 bases short and J 0 bases short, with 7 bases between. The CDR3 loop spans 13 amino acids. CDR3 in amino acids: CASSPWMNTEAFF. The DNA for the CDR3 is TGTGCCAGCAGCCCTTGGATGAACACTGAAGCTTTCTTT.

This clonotype was recorded at least ten times. The chain carries TRBV6-1 and TRBJ1-1; 8 nucleotides line up with TRBD1. There are 14 residues in the CDR3. Trimming cost V 5 bases and J 1 base; bases outside gene matches: 3. The germline V gene encodes CDR1 MNHNS and CDR2 SASEGT. The CDR3, as DNA: TGTGCCAGCAGTATGGGACAGGCGAACACTGAAGCTTTCTTT. Translation: CASSMGQANTEAFF.

The V and J genes are TRBV6-5 and TRBJ2-6; no clear D gene. From germline, CDR1 is MNHEY and CDR2 SVGAGI. With 6 bases removed from V and 4 bases from J, the gap between germline ends came to 4 bases. The CDR3 loop spans 12 amino acids. The CDR3 region is CASREGANVLTF. The CDR3 nucleotides are TGTGCCAGCAGGGAAGGGGCCAACGTCCTGACTTTC.

This clonotype was observed a few times. The chain recombines TRBV6-1 with TRBJ2-1; no reliable D call. Germline loops: CDR1 MNHNS, CDR2 SASEGT. The ends were cut back, 7 bases at V and 4 bases at J, with 14 bases in the middle. The CDR3 covers 14 residues. This CDR3 reads CASTDESSYNEQFF. Written as DNA, the CDR3 is TGTGCCAGCACTGATGAGTCGTCGTACAATGAGCAGTTCTTC.

The sample holds many counts of this clonotype. This chain joins TRBV4-3 and TRBJ2-7; D is uncertain. Germline loops: CDR1 LGHNA, CDR2 YSLEER. Trimming removed 3 bases at V and 1 base at J, with 10 bases between. This CDR3 has 14 amino acids. CDR3 loop: CASSHGPGSYEQYF. The CDR3 nucleotides are TGCGCCAGCAGCCACGGACCCGGATCCTACGAGCAGTACTTC.

Only a few counts were recorded for this clonotype. V and J are TRBV7-9 and TRBJ2-1; 10 nucleotides align to TRBD2. The CDR3 covers 15 residues. V shed 1 base and J 7 bases; nucleotides not matched to a gene: 4. Per the germline V gene, CDR1 is SEHNR and CDR2 is FQNEAQ (reference sequence). Here the CDR3 reads CASSLGSSGGNEQFF. In DNA, the CDR3 is TGTGCCAGCAGCTTAGGGTCTAGCGGGGGAAATGAGCAGTTCTTC.

This clonotype was counted at least ten times. The V call is TRBV6-2 or TRBV6-3, the J call TRBJ2-7, with D hard to call. V lost 2 bases and J lost 2, with 10 bases in between. Germline lookup yields CDR1 MNHEY and CDR2 SVGEGT. The CDR3 contains 14 residues. The CDR3 reads CASSYDTTTYEQYV. In DNA, the CDR3 is TGTGCCAGCAGTTACGATACCACTACCTACGAGCAGTACGTC.

This clonotype has just a few counts. V and J are TRBV4-1 and TRBJ2-3, with 9 bases matching TRBD1. The CDR3 length is 15 residues. Germline values: CDR1 MGHRA, CDR2 YSYEKL. Unmatched junction bases numbered 7, after V lost 4 bases and J lost 5 bases. CDR3 bases: TGCGCCAGCAGCCGGGGGGACAGGGTAGGAGATACGCAGTATTTT. It specifies CASSRGDRVGDTQYF.

This clonotype has at least ten counts. The rearrangement joins TRBV27 to TRBJ2-5; D is ambiguous. The CDR3 length is 16 residues. Germline V gene lookup returns CDR1 MNHEY and CDR2 SMNVEV (reference sequence). Trimming removed 0 bases from V and 4 bases from J, with 15 bases in between. CDR3 region: CASSLSWLLGRETQYF. The CDR3, as DNA: TGTGCCAGCAGTTTATCGTGGCTACTCGGCCGAGAGACCCAGTACTTC.

Ten or more counts support this clonotype. The chain couples TRBV4-3 to TRBJ2-1; D not certain. Deletions cut 3 bases from V and 7 bases from J, with 13 bases between. Germline values: CDR1 LGHNA, CDR2 YSLEER. The CDR3 is made up of 14 amino acids. The CDR3 bases are TGCGCCAGCAGCCAGGCCCTGGGTAGGAATGAGCAGTTCTTC. Amino acid sequence: CASSQALGRNEQFF.

This clonotype was counted between two and nine times. The V gene is TRBV6-1, the J gene TRBJ1-4; D unresolved. The germline V and J ends were trimmed by 6 bases and 8 bases, with 13 bases remaining between them. CDR3 size: 13 residues. CDR1 is MNHNS, CDR2 SASEGT, per germline. CDR3 amino acids: CASRPDLTEKLFF. In nucleotides, the CDR3 is TGTGCCAGCAGGCCGGACCTTACCGAAAAACTGTTTTTT.

Concerning this clonotype: This clone may be a read error of a much larger clone one base away. This chain joins TRBV6-1 and TRBJ2-1; 8 bases map to TRBD2. J lost 6 bases, V lost 6 bases, and 10 bases had no gene match. CDR3 length: 15 amino acids. From germline, CDR1 is MNHNS and CDR2 SASEGT. This CDR3 is CASSPTIGGANEQFF. CDR3 bases: TGTGCCAGCAGCCCTACTATCGGGGGGGCCAATGAGCAGTTCTTC.

The chain uses TRBV12-3 or TRBV12-4 and TRBJ2-4; TRBD1 agrees at 8 bases. The CDR3 is 17 residues long. Trimming took 7 bases from V and 1 from J; bases not matched to a gene: 12. CDR3 loop: CASKAPTGGNAKNIQYF. The CDR3 DNA reads TGTGCCAGCAAGGCCCCCACAGGGGGTAACGCCAAAAACATTCAGTACTTC.

This clonotype was found many times. The chain joins TRBV7-2 to TRBJ2-7; perhaps TRBD2 as D (5 bases). CDR3 length equals 15 residues. Trimming shortened V by 2 bases and J by 0 bases, and 11 bases separated the two germline ends. Germline V gene lookup returns CDR1 SGHTA and CDR2 FQGNSA. This chain's CDR3 is CASSLQDFGSYEQYV. The DNA of the CDR3 is TGTGCCAGCAGCTTACAGGACTTTGGCTCCTACGAGCAGTACGTC.

The gene calls are TRBV7-8 and TRBJ2-7; no clear D gene. The CDR3 loop spans 15 amino acids. CDR1 is SGHVS and CDR2 is FQNEAQ in the germline V gene. The V end was cut by 5 bases, the J end by 3 bases, with 17 bases between. CDR3 protein: CASSPSGRLDYEQYV. DNA for the CDR3: TGTGCCAGCAGCCCCTCGGGCAGATTAGACTACGAGCAGTACGTC.